The T cell receptor beta chain under discussion was sequenced for a study of blood T cells in healthy people across ages. Across the study: Template switching captured about one barcoded beta molecule per two T cells. Study results and limitations: Relative to aged donors, long-lived donors carried more naive CD4+ cells and displayed higher diversity. Correlation between TCR beta diversity and naive T cell percentage was strong.

V lost 6 bases and J 6 bases, leaving 20 bases between the germline ends. This CDR3 is built from 15 residues. Germline V gene sequence: CDR1 MNHEY, CDR2 SVGEGT. A second 7 to 11 cycle PCR used barcoded and J-beta primers. Every sample gave at least 3 million paired-end reads containing CDR3. MiXCR, run by TCRdb on the 5' RACE reads, gives a single entry per CDR3 protein. This table has around 870,000 distinct CDR3 sequences, about 30% appearing once. In its sample, this clonotype was seen many times. Its target is unknown. The clonotype originates from a woman aged 80 or over in good health. The gene calls are TRBV6-2 or TRBV6-3 and TRBJ2-5; either TRBD1 or TRBD2 may supply D (6 bases each). Sequencing input: blood. The CDR3 sequence is CASRTTPRGGKTQYF. CDR3 DNA sequence: TGTGCCAGCAGAACAACCCCTAGAGGGGGGAAGACCCAGTACTTC.